Each of the 6 T cell receptor beta chains below was sequenced from the same sample in a study of OX40 agonist ivuxolimab in advanced cancers. Produced via immunoSEQ multiplex PCR; TCRdb's table is partial and in-frame only. This table holds tens of thousands of clones, approximately 91% found once. The sample was CD4+ or CD8+ T cells sorted from blood, taken in a trial of the OX40 agonist ivuxolimab. Receptors were obtained from an adult with an advanced solid tumor such as melanoma, head and neck, liver or kidney cancer.

This clone was seen a single time. V is TRBV28 and J is TRBJ1-2; no clear D. Deletions cut 3 bases from V and 6 bases from J, with 14 bases between. Germline V lookup: CDR1 MDHEN, CDR2 SYDVKM. CDR3 length: 14 amino acids. The CDR3 DNA reads TGTGCCAGCAGTTTTTTAGGGAGTTTGGATGGCTACACCTTC. It encodes CASSFLGSLDGYTF.

This chain joins TRBV19 and TRBJ2-1, with D hard to call. Germline loops: CDR1 LNHDA, CDR2 SQIVND (reference sequence). CDR3 length: 15 amino acids. Trimming stripped 2 bases from V and 8 bases from J, with 16 bases between. CDR3 nucleotides: TGTGCCAGTAGTATATCCCCCCTATTGAACGATGAGCAGTTCTTC. Protein: CASSISPLLNDEQFF. Drawing the rest from reference TRBV19 and TRBJ2-1, the complete variable domain is DGGITQSPKYLFRKEGQNVTLSCEQNLNHDAMYWYRQDPGQGLRLIYYSQIVNDFQKGDIAEGYSVSREKKESFPLTVTSAQKNPTAFYLCASSISPLLNDEQFFGPGTRLTVL.

CDR3: CASSFEPSSYNSPLHF. Here the CDR3 DNA reads TGTGCCAGCAGTTTCGAGCCAAGCTCCTATAATTCACCCCTCCACTTT. This chain links TRBV6-5 with TRBJ1-6; the D is unclear. V lost 4 bases to trimming and J lost 0 bases, with 10 bases between them. This CDR3 is 16 amino acids long. Per germline, CDR1 MNHEY and CDR2 SVGAGI.

V usage is TRBV19 and J usage is TRBJ1-1; 7 bases are a match to TRBD1. From germline, CDR1 is LNHDA and CDR2 SQIVND (reference sequence). This CDR3 is 16 amino acids long. V shed 7 bases, J shed 0 bases, and the junction held 11 bases outside the gene matches. CDR3 protein: CASTRERGHLNTEAFF. DNA for the CDR3: TGTGCCAGTACCCGAGAAAGGGGGCACCTGAACACTGAAGCTTTCTTT. Drawing the rest from reference TRBV19 and TRBJ1-1, the complete variable domain is DGGITQSPKYLFRKEGQNVTLSCEQNLNHDAMYWYRQDPGQGLRLIYYSQIVNDFQKGDIAEGYSVSREKKESFPLTVTSAQKNPTAFYLCASTRERGHLNTEAFFGQGTRLTVV.

Comments on this clone: A single base separates this from a much larger clone, so it may be a read error. The genes are TRBV11-2 and TRBJ2-7; TRBD1 might be the D (5 bases). Germline CDR1 is SGHAT and CDR2 is FQNNGV. The CDR3 has 13 amino acids. Deletions cut 1 base from V and 2 bases from J, with 6 bases between. In DNA form, the CDR3 reads TGTGCCAGCAGCTTAGGACAGACCTACGAGCAGTACTTC. This gives the protein CASSLGQTYEQYF.

The rearrangement joins TRBV6-5 to TRBJ2-5; D may correspond to TRBD1 or TRBD2 (5 bases each). This CDR3 contains 15 residues. Trimming shortened V by 6 bases and J by 5 bases, and 19 bases separated the two germline ends. CDR1 and CDR2 (germline): MNHEY, SVGAGI. CDR3 sequence (DNA): TGTGCCAGCAGCACACTAGACAGCCCCCTGGAGACCCAGTACTTC. Protein: CASSTLDSPLETQYF.